Below are 3 T cell receptor beta chains sequenced from a single sample in a study of T cells expressing NK-cell markers. No DNA is given; TCRdb re-called the 5' RACE reads and lists each CDR3 protein once. This sample carries 450,000 to 600,000 distinct CDR3 sequences, with approximately 3.6% going to the ten biggest clones. The sequenced sample consisted of blood T cells: a sorted CD56 or NKG2C T cell subset, CD4+ or CD8+ T cells, or bulk PBMC T cells (not recorded which). These receptor sequences come from a man aged 18 to 30 in good health.

The chain is built from TRBV7-9 and TRBJ2-5; TCRdb's D gene call, TRBD1, goes unchecked for lack of DNA. CDR1 is SEHNR, CDR2 FQNEAQ, per germline (reference sequence). CDR3 size: 13 residues. The CDR3 loop reads CASIQDVQETQYF.

The chain has TRBV12-3 or TRBV12-4 and TRBJ2-3; TCRdb picks TRBD2, but there is no DNA to check that call. The CDR3 loop spans 16 amino acids. The CDR3 spells CASTDGASGDTDTQYF.

V is TRBV20-1 and J is TRBJ2-1; TCRdb's D gene call, TRBD2, goes unchecked for lack of DNA. Looked up from germline, CDR1 is DFQATT and CDR2 is SNEGSKA (reference sequence). CDR3 length: 14 amino acids. The CDR3 loop is CSAKIAGGFNEQFF.